This TCR beta chain appears in the sequencing data of a study of cytomegalovirus exposure and HLA in healthy donors. Study-level points and caveats: TCR beta chains associated with HLA were, in a later analysis, more clonally expanded than equally common others. The study designated 150 or so TCR beta chains cytomegalovirus-associated. Presence/absence analyses took donor sequencing depth as roughly uniform. Further analysis was carried out later, and it showed several of the most significant clusters appearing linked to common viral pathogens.

With 60 Vbeta and 13 Jbeta primers, the PCR was carried out. Clones were read by immunoSEQ multiplex PCR, and TCRdb kept only the in-frame ones, dropping some. The profile shows some 140,000 clones, 60% to 85% of them singletons. For this clone: Its target is unknown.

CDR3 length: 17 amino acids. Trimming pared 0 bases from V and 4 bases from J, leaving 18 bases between. Germline loops: CDR1 ENHRY, CDR2 SYGVKD. The specimen was PBMCs. The chain joins TRBV10-3 to TRBJ2-5; D perhaps matches TRBD1 (6 bases). This TCR came from a male donor in good health and CMV-seropositive. The CDR3 DNA reads TGTGCCATCAGTGAGTCGGGGCAGGGGAAGTCAAGAGAGACCCAGTACTTC. Its protein product is CAISESGQGKSRETQYF.